This is a list of T cell receptor gamma chains from one sample in a study of gamma-delta T cells after stem cell transplantation. TCRdb reanalysed the RT-PCR reads via CATT. The repertoire includes thousands of gamma-chain clones, approximately 20% of them detected once, and 3% to 4.5% sits in the top ten. The material sequenced was gamma-delta T cells. The source is a human donor. It is not recorded whose cells these are; they may come from a transplant donor. Each CDR3 is given with its conserved first and last residue. Not every row has a clone size; where given, it reads once, few, many or a size class.

TRGJP1,.,TRGV8,CATWVYGWFKIF,TGTGCCACCTGGGTTTATGGTTGGTTCAAGATATTT
TRGJ1/TRGJ2,.,TRGV4,CASWDGSEDYYKKLF,TGTGCCTCCTGGGATGGATCGGAAGATTATTATAAGAAACTCTTT
TRGJ1/TRGJ2,.,TRGV2,CATGFTNKKLF,TGTGCCACCGGATTTACTAATAAGAAACTCTTT
TRGJ1/TRGJ2,.,TRGV2,CATWDGSYKKLF,TGTGCCACCTGGGACGGCTCTTATAAGAAACTCTTT
TRGJ1/TRGJ2,.,TRGV8,CATWDRSEDYYKKLF,TGTGCCACCTGGGATAGAAGTGAGGATTATTATAAGAAACTCTTT
TRGJ1/TRGJ2,.,TRGV2,CATWDGQDWGKKLF,TGTGCCACCTGGGACGGGCAGGATTGGGGAAAGAAACTCTTT
TRGJ1/TRGJ2,.,TRGV2,CATLSPNYYKKLF,TGTGCCACCTTATCCCCGAATTATTATAAGAAACTCTTT
TRGJ1/TRGJ2,few,TRGV8,CATWDLIYYKKLF,TGTGCCACCTGGGACCTAATTTATTATAAGAAACTCTTT
TRGJ1/TRGJ2,.,TRGV2,CATWDGPNNKKLF,TGTGCCACCTGGGACGGGCCAAACAATAAGAAACTCTTT
TRGJ1/TRGJ2,medium-sized,TRGV9,CALWEVPHYYKKLF,TGTGCCTTGTGGGAGGTCCCCCATTATTATAAGAAACTCTTT
TRGJ1/TRGJ2,.,TRGV8,CATWDSYKKLF,TGTGCCACCTGGGATAGTTATAAGAAACTCTTT
TRGJ1/TRGJ2,.,TRGV3,CATWDRRGSYYKKLF,TGTGCCACCTGGGACAGGCGGGGGAGTTATTATAAGAAACTCTTT
TRGJ1/TRGJ2,.,TRGV8,CATWDKQHYKKLF,TGTGCCACCTGGGATAAGCAACATTATAAGAAACTCTTT
TRGJP1,few,TRGV3,CATWDRYTGWFKIF,TGTGCCACCTGGGACAGGTACACTGGTTGGTTCAAGATATTT
TRGJ1/TRGJ2,few,TRGV8,CATWDSGKKLF,TGTGCCACCTGGGATAGTGGCAAGAAACTCTTT
TRGJ1/TRGJ2,.,TRGV9,CALWEVGGTTQNYYKKLF,TGTGCCTTGTGGGAGGTGGGTGGAACTACCCAGAATTATTATAAGAAACTCTTT
TRGJP2,.,TRGV8,CATWDIRSSDWIKTF,TGTGCCACCTGGGATATCCGCAGTAGTGATTGGATCAAGACGTTT
TRGJ1/TRGJ2,.,TRGV3,CATWDARDYYYKKLF,TGTGCCACCTGGGACGCTCGGGATTATTATTATAAGAAACTCTTT
TRGJ1/TRGJ2,few,TRGV4,CATWDETYYKKLF,TGTGCCACCTGGGATGAGACTTATTATAAGAAACTCTTT
TRGJ1/TRGJ2,few,TRGV2,CATWDRRYYKKLF,TGTGCCACCTGGGACCGAAGGTATTATAAGAAACTCTTT
TRGJP2,few,TRGV3,CATWTGCDWIKTF,TGTGCCACCTGGACGGGGTGTGATTGGATCAAGACGTTT
TRGJ1/TRGJ2,.,TRGV4,CATGLHYYKKLF,TGTGCCACAGGGCTACATTATTATAAGAAACTCTTT
TRGJ1/TRGJ2,few,TRGV9,CALWAYKKLF,TGTGCCTTGTGGGCTTATAAGAAACTCTTT
TRGJ1/TRGJ2,.,TRGV5,CATWDPLSNYYKKLF,TGTGCCACCTGGGACCCATTATCTAATTATTATAAGAAACTCTTT
TRGJ1/TRGJ2,.,TRGV2,CATWDGRKKLF,TGTGCCACCTGGGACGGGCGAAAGAAACTCTTT
TRGJP2,medium-sized,TRGV2,CATWDGDSSDWIKTF,TGTGCCACCTGGGACGGGGATAGTAGTGATTGGATCAAGACGTTT
TRGJ1/TRGJ2,.,TRGV3,CATWDPTSNYYKKLF,TGTGCCACCTGGGACCCCACCTCGAATTATTATAAGAAACTCTTT
TRGJP,few,TRGV9,CALWEVPGELGKKIKVF,TGTGCCTTGTGGGAGGTGCCGGGGGAGTTGGGCAAAAAAATCAAGGTATTT
TRGJP2,.,TRGV2,CATWDGPSDWIKTF,TGTGCCACCTGGGACGGGCCTAGTGATTGGATCAAGACGTTT
TRGJ1/TRGJ2,.,TRGV9,CALWEVQVAKLF,TGTGCCTTGTGGGAGGTGCAGGTGGCGAAACTCTTT
TRGJ1/TRGJ2,.,TRGV5,CATWDRNPHKKLF,TGTGCCACCTGGGACAGGAATCCCCATAAGAAACTCTTT
TRGJP1,.,TRGV5,CATWDSHTTGWFKIF,TGTGCCACCTGGGATAGCCATACCACTGGTTGGTTCAAGATATTT
TRGJ1/TRGJ2,few,TRGV2,CATWDGPRDYKKLF,TGTGCCACCTGGGACGGGCCCAGAGATTATAAGAAACTCTTT
TRGJ1/TRGJ2,.,TRGV2,CATWDGPHKKLF,TGTGCCACCTGGGACGGGCCGCATAAGAAACTCTTT
TRGJP2,few,TRGV2,CATWDGYSSDWIKTF,TGTGCCACCTGGGACGGGTATAGTAGTGATTGGATCAAGACGTTT
TRGJ1/TRGJ2,few,TRGV4,CATWVFYYKKLF,TGTGCCACCTGGGTTTTTTATTATAAGAAACTCTTT
TRGJ1/TRGJ2,few,TRGV2,CATWDGRLQYKKLF,TGTGCCACCTGGGACGGGCGGTTGCAATATAAGAAACTCTTT
TRGJ1/TRGJ2,few,TRGV2,CATWDGQLDYKKLF,TGTGCCACCTGGGACGGGCAGTTGGATTATAAGAAACTCTTT
TRGJ1/TRGJ2,.,TRGV8,CATWDTGNYYKKLF,TGTGCCACCTGGGATACCGGGAATTATTATAAGAAACTCTTT
TRGJ1/TRGJ2,few,TRGV9,CALWEVLYYYKKLF,TGTGCCTTGTGGGAGGTGCTGTATTATTATAAGAAACTCTTT
TRGJP2,few,TRGV3,CATWDFWDGIKTF,TGTGCCACCTGGGATTTTTGGGACGGGATCAAGACGTTT
TRGJ1/TRGJ2,few,TRGV4,CATWDMGYKKLF,TGTGCCACCTGGGATATGGGTTATAAGAAACTCTTT
TRGJ1/TRGJ2,.,TRGV8,CATWGANKKLF,TGTGCCACCTGGGGGGCCAATAAGAAACTCTTT
TRGJ1/TRGJ2,large,TRGV9,CALWEVWYKKLF,TGTGCCTTGTGGGAGGTTTGGTATAAGAAACTCTTT
TRGJ1/TRGJ2,.,TRGV9,CALWEWTGSDYYKKLF,TGTGCCTTGTGGGAATGGACTGGCTCGGATTATTATAAGAAACTCTTT
TRGJP2,.,TRGV2,CATRDVHWIKTF,TGTGCCACCCGGGACGTCCATTGGATCAAGACGTTT
TRGJ1/TRGJ2,.,TRGV2,CATWDVKKLF,TGTGCCACCTGGGACGTTAAGAAACTCTTT
TRGJ1/TRGJ2,medium-sized,TRGV9,CALWESYKKLF,TGTGCCTTGTGGGAGTCCTATAAGAAACTCTTT
TRGJ1/TRGJ2,few,TRGV3,CATWDRYKKLF,TGTGCCACCTGGGACCGTTATAAGAAACTCTTT
TRGJ1/TRGJ2,.,TRGV9,CALLGSKKLF,TGTGCCTTGTTGGGGAGTAAGAAGCTCTTT
TRGJP1,.,TRGV3,CATWDRQKTTGWFKIF,TGTGCCACCTGGGACAGGCAAAAAACCACTGGTTGGTTCAAGATATTT
TRGJ1/TRGJ2,.,TRGV8,CATWDGWTPYYKKLF,TGTGCCACCTGGGATGGATGGACCCCTTATTATAAGAAACTCTTT
TRGJ1/TRGJ2,.,TRGV9,CALWEVPHYSKKLF,TGTGCCTTGTGGGAGGTGCCCCATTATTCTAAGAAACTCTTT
TRGJ1/TRGJ2,.,TRGV9,CALWEVYYKKLF,TGTGCCTTGTGGGAGGTCTATTATAAGAAACTCTTT
TRGJ1/TRGJ2,.,TRGV9,CALWEGSISRVLKTYYKKLF,TGTGCCTTGTGGGAGGGCTCAATTAGCCGAGTCTTAAAAACTTATTATAAGAAACTCTTT
TRGJ1/TRGJ2,.,TRGV9,CALWECKDKKLF,TGTGCCTTGTGGGAGTGCAAGGATAAGAAACTCTTT
TRGJ1/TRGJ2,few,TRGV4,CATWDENYYKKLF,TGTGCCACCTGGGATGAAAATTATTATAAGAAACTCTTT
TRGJ1/TRGJ2,.,TRGV2,CATWDGPGNYKKLF,TGTGCCACCTGGGACGGGCCCGGAAATTATAAGAAACTCTTT
TRGJ1/TRGJ2,.,TRGV8,CATWDSGTIKKLF,TGTGCCACCTGGGATAGTGGGACGATTAAGAAACTCTTT